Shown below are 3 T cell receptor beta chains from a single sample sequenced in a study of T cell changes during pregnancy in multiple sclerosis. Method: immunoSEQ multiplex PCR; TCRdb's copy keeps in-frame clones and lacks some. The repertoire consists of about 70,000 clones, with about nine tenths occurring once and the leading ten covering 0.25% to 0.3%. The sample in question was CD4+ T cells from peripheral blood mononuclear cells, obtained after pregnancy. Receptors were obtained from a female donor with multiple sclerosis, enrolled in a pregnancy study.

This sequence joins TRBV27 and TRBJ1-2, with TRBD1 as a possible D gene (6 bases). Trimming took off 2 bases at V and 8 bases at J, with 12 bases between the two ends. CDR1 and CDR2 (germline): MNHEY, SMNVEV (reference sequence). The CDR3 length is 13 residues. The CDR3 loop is CASSLTGNTGYTF. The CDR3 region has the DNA TGTGCCAGCAGTTTAACAGGGAACACAGGCTACACCTTC.

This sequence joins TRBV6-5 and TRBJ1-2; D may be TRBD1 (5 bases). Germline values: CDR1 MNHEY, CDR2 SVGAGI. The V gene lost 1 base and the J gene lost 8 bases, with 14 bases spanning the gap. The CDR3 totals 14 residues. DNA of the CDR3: TGTGCCAGCAGTTACTATAGAAGGGGTTCCGGCTACACCTTC. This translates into CASSYYRRGSGYTF.

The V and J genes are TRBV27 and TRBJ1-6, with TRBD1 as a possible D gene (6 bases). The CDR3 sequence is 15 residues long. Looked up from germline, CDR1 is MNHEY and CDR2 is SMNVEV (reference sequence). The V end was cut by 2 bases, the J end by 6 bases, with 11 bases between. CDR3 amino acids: CASSLRGQLNSPLHF. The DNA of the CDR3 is TGTGCCAGCAGTTTACGAGGACAGCTTAATTCACCCCTCCACTTT.